The rows below give T cell receptor beta chains drawn from one sample of a study of blood T cell repertoires in COVID-19. The data were produced by immunoSEQ multiplex PCR, yet TCRdb's version contains in-frame clones alone and is incomplete. The table records 120,000 or so clones, about four fifths of them present only once. The sample consisted of peripheral blood. The receptors stem from a young woman who had recovered from COVID-19. CDR3s include the opening cysteine and the closing phenylalanine or tryptophan. The D gene is left open where the match is weak. Size is stated for part of the rows, as once, few or many counts, or as a class when the clone is expanded.

V	length	size	D	J	DNA	CDR3
TRBV7-8	16	few	TRBD1	TRBJ1-5	TGTGCCAGCAGCTTAGCAGGACAGGGACGGAGTCAGCCCCAGCATTTT	CASSLAGQGRSQPQHF
TRBV9	14	once	NA	TRBJ2-1	TGTGCCAGCAGCACCCTCGGAAACGGGGATGAGCAGTTCTTC	CASSTLGNGDEQFF
TRBV10-2	17	NA	TRBD2	TRBJ2-3	TGCGCCACTGGGGGGACTAGCGGGAGGGCCGGTACAGATACGCAGTATTTT	CATGGTSGRAGTDTQYF
TRBV7-2	15	few	TRBD1	TRBJ1-6	TGTGCCAGCAGCCCGAACAGGGGGCCTAATTCACCCCTCCACTTT	CASSPNRGPNSPLHF
TRBV7-6	17	NA	TRBD2	TRBJ2-7	TGTGCCAGCAGCTCTGGCGGAGGGACTAGCCTATTCTACGAGCAGTACTTC	CASSSGGGTSLFYEQYF
TRBV11-3	17	once	TRBD1	TRBJ2-1	TGTGCCAGCAGCTTAACTTCCGGGACAGGCTTAAGCAATGAGCAGTTCTTC	CASSLTSGTGLSNEQFF
TRBV18	18	NA	NA	TRBJ1-2	TGTGCCAGCTCACCCTCCCGATCGGCAGGTGCCTCTATGGTAGGCTACACCTTC	CASSPSRSAGASMVGYTF
TRBV13	17	NA	TRBD2	TRBJ2-1	TGTGCCAGCAGCCCCCTGACCCGACCGGGACTAGCGGGTGAGCAGTTCTTC	CASSPLTRPGLAGEQFF
TRBV5-4	14	NA	NA	TRBJ2-2	TGTGCCAGCAGCTTGGACCCCAGCACCGGGGAGCTGTTTTTT	CASSLDPSTGELFF
TRBV6-1	15	NA	TRBD2	TRBJ2-3	TGTGCCAGCAGTGAACTAGCGGGCAGCGCAGATACGCAGTATTTT	CASSELAGSADTQYF
TRBV6-5	15	NA	TRBD2	TRBJ2-7	TGTGCCAGCAGCTCCGGGACTAGCGGGACCTACGAGCAGTACTTC	CASSSGTSGTYEQYF
TRBV19	14	NA	TRBD1	TRBJ1-5	TGTGCCAGTACCGACGGGACAGGGGTTCAGCCCCAGCATTTT	CASTDGTGVQPQHF
TRBV7-9	14	NA	TRBD1	TRBJ1-1	TGTGCCAGCAGCTTCCAGACAGGGGGCACTGAAGCTTTCTTT	CASSFQTGGTEAFF
TRBV5-8	14	NA	NA	TRBJ1-5	TGTGCCAGCAGCCCTCGGGGGAGCAATCAGCCCCAGCATTTT	CASSPRGSNQPQHF
TRBV6-5	15	NA	NA	TRBJ1-6	TGTGCCAGCAGTTACTCCCGGACAGTCGGTTCACCCCTCCACTTT	CASSYSRTVGSPLHF
TRBV12-5	13	NA	TRBD2	TRBJ2-1	TGTGCTAGTACGGCTAGCGGAGACAATGAGCAGTTCTTC	CASTASGDNEQFF
TRBV9	16	NA	NA	TRBJ2-5	TGTGCCAGCAGCGCCGGAATAGCGGTTACCCAAGAGACCCAGTACTTC	CASSAGIAVTQETQYF
TRBV7-8	16	NA	NA	TRBJ2-5	TGTGCCAGCAGCCGAGTCTCAACTAGCCCGGTAGAGACCCAGTACTTC	CASSRVSTSPVETQYF
TRBV5-4	12	NA	NA	TRBJ1-2	TGTGCCAGCAGCTCATACATAAGTGGCTACACCTTC	CASSSYISGYTF
TRBV12-3/TRBV12-4	11	NA	NA	TRBJ1-1	TGTGCCAGCAGACTAGGGACTGAAGCTTTCTTT	CASRLGTEAFF
TRBV15	16	once	TRBD1	TRBJ2-7	TGTGCCACCAGCAGAGGAGGACAGGGTTCCTCCTACGAGCAGTACTTC	CATSRGGQGSSYEQYF
TRBV29-1	11	NA	NA	TRBJ2-1	TGCAGCGCCCTGACAGCTAATGAGCAGTTCTTC	CSALTANEQFF
TRBV5-1	15	NA	TRBD1	TRBJ1-1	TGCGCCAGCAGCCCGCAGGGGGCCCCTAGCACTGAAGCTTTCTTT	CASSPQGAPSTEAFF
TRBV7-8	17	NA	TRBD1	TRBJ2-1	TGTGCCAGCAGCCCTCCCCCGCGGCCAGGGGGCTTGTATGAGCAGTTCTTC	CASSPPPRPGGLYEQFF
TRBV7-9	12	NA	NA	TRBJ1-1	TGTGCCAGCAGCTCCCAGGGCACTGAAGCTTTCTTT	CASSSQGTEAFF
TRBV30	15	NA	NA	TRBJ1-3	TGTGCCTGGAGTGTGGGGGGAAGCTCTGGAAACACCATATATTTT	CAWSVGGSSGNTIYF
TRBV10-3	15	NA	NA	TRBJ2-1	TGTGCCATCAGTGACGAGGACTGGTCCTACAATGAGCAGTTCTTC	CAISDEDWSYNEQFF
TRBV4-1	15	once	NA	TRBJ2-2	TGCGCCAGCAGCTCCGGGACTTTGAACACCGGGGAGCTGTTTTTT	CASSSGTLNTGELFF
TRBV5-1	14	NA	NA	TRBJ2-3	TGCGCCAGCAGCTTGGAGCGGAGCACAGATACGCAGTATTTT	CASSLERSTDTQYF
TRBV29-1	14	NA	NA	TRBJ1-3	TGCAGCGTTGCCACAGGGAGCTCTGGAAACACCATATATTTT	CSVATGSSGNTIYF
TRBV19	14	NA	NA	TRBJ1-1	TGTGCCAGCCCCTGGAACAGTCCAAACACTGAAGCTTTCTTT	CASPWNSPNTEAFF
TRBV5-4	13	NA	NA	TRBJ1-1	TGTGCCAGCAGCTTGGCCGTGAACACTGAAGCTTTCTTT	CASSLAVNTEAFF
TRBV5-1	15	NA	TRBD1	TRBJ2-7	TGCGCCAGCAGCTTAACGGACAGGGGGCGGTACGAGCAGTACTTC	CASSLTDRGRYEQYF
TRBV9	15	NA	TRBD1	TRBJ2-2	TGTGCCAGCAGCGCTATACTAGGACAGGGTGGGGAGCTGTTTTTT	CASSAILGQGGELFF
TRBV6-6	14	NA	TRBD1	TRBJ1-2	TGTGCCAGCAGATCTACTACAGGGGACTATGGCTACACCTTC	CASRSTTGDYGYTF
TRBV15	14	NA	TRBD1	TRBJ1-4	TGTGCCACCAGCAGGGACAGGGCAAATGAAAAACTGTTTTTT	CATSRDRANEKLFF
TRBV5-5	15	NA	TRBD2	TRBJ2-1	TGTGCCAGCAGCTTGGCCTCTAGCGGGGTCGGTGAGCAGTTCTTC	CASSLASSGVGEQFF
TRBV19	16	NA	NA	TRBJ1-6	TGTGCCAGTAGTATGCATCGGACACCCTATAATTCACCCCTCCACTTT	CASSMHRTPYNSPLHF
TRBV15	17	NA	TRBD2	TRBJ2-7	TGTGCCACCAGCAGCGGGACTATGAGCCTCGGGTCCTACGAGCAGTACTTC	CATSSGTMSLGSYEQYF
TRBV19	15	NA	NA	TRBJ2-5	TGTGCCAGTAGTATAGAAGGTCTAGTTGGGGAGACCCAGTACTTC	CASSIEGLVGETQYF
TRBV5-1	15	NA	NA	TRBJ2-3	TGCGCCAGCAGCTACACTAGCACTAGCACAGATACGCAGTATTTT	CASSYTSTSTDTQYF
TRBV15	15	few	TRBD1	TRBJ2-7	TGTGCCACCAGCAGAGTGCGGGACAGGGGCTACGAGCAGTACTTC	CATSRVRDRGYEQYF
TRBV2	14	NA	NA	TRBJ2-2	TGTGCCAGCAGTTACAGGGTGGGCACCGGGGAGCTGTTTTTT	CASSYRVGTGELFF
TRBV11-2	17	once	NA	TRBJ2-1	TGTGCCAGCAGCTTGACCCCGACTGGGAGCTCCTACAATGAGCAGTTCTTC	CASSLTPTGSSYNEQFF
TRBV7-8	16	many	NA	TRBJ1-4	TGTGCCAGCAGCTTACTTGTAATAGGGGGTAATGAAAAACTGTTTTTT	CASSLLVIGGNEKLFF
TRBV15	16	NA	NA	TRBJ2-7	TGTGCCACCAGCACAAGACTCACCAGACTGTCCTACGAGCAGTACTTC	CATSTRLTRLSYEQYF
TRBV7-2	13	NA	NA	TRBJ2-2	TGTGCCAGCAGGAAATCGGGTTACGGGGAGCTGTTTTTT	CASRKSGYGELFF
TRBV11-2	14	few	NA	TRBJ1-6	TGTGCCAGCAGCTCCAGAGGAGGGAGCTCACCCCTCCACTTT	CASSSRGGSSPLHF